These 20 T cell receptor beta chains were sequenced from one sample in a study of cytomegalovirus exposure and HLA in healthy donors. With 60 Vbeta and 13 Jbeta primers, the PCR was carried out. Profiling relied on immunoSEQ multiplex PCR, and the TCRdb table lists in-frame clones only, not all of them. In the table there are about 160,000 clones, roughly four fifths of which are singletons. Sequences were obtained from PBMCs. The source of these receptors is a man aged 45-65 years in good health and CMV-seropositive.

This rearrangement joins TRBV5-1 to TRBJ2-2, with 7 bases aligning to TRBD2. Germline CDR1 reads SGHRS; CDR2 reads YFSETQ. The CDR3 has 16 residues. The trim removed 0 bases at V and 2 bases at J, leaving 4 bases unmatched. CDR3 protein: CASSLELAENTGELFF. DNA of the CDR3: TGCGCCAGCAGCTTGGAGCTAGCGGAAAACACCGGGGAGCTGTTTTTT. Full variable domain (outside the CDR3, taken from reference TRBV5-1 and TRBJ2-2): KAGVTQTPRYLIKTRGQQVTLSCSPISGHRSVSWYQQTPGQGLQFLFEYFSETQRNKGNFPGRFSGRQFSNSRSEMNVSTLELGDSALYLCASSLELAENTGELFFGEGSRLTVL.

The CDR3 sequence: CAIRESGEPYNEQFF. The CDR3, as DNA: TGTGCCATCAGGGAGAGCGGGGAGCCCTACAATGAGCAGTTCTTC. The chain links TRBV10-3 to TRBJ2-1, with TRBD2 matching 7 bases. The CDR3 spans 15 residues. V lost 6 bases and J lost 2; bases outside the gene matches: 7. Per germline, CDR1 ENHRY and CDR2 SYGVKD.

Comment on this clone: This same CDR3 is encoded by further DNA sequences in the sample. The chain joins TRBV2 to TRBJ1-2, with TRBD1 identical over 8 bases. V lost 6 bases, J lost 4 bases, and 1 base stayed unmatched. The CDR3 runs 12 residues. CDR1 is SNHLY and CDR2 is FYNNEI in the germline V gene. CDR3 nucleotide sequence: TGTGCCAGCAGCGGACAGGGCTATGGCTACACCTTC. Amino acids: CASSGQGYGYTF.

Details on this clone: Compared with germline, one end of the junction differs, possibly owing to a read error. V usage is TRBV6-5 and J usage is TRBJ2-6; D might be TRBD1 (5 bases). From germline, CDR1 is MNHEY and CDR2 SVGAGI. This CDR3 is 15 amino acids long. CDR3 nucleotides: TGTGCCAGCAGTTACCCGAGCTCTGGGGCCAACGGCCTGACTTTC. Amino acids: CASSYPSSGANGLTF.

The table lists this clone with a few counts. The rearrangement uses TRBV2 and TRBJ2-3; 12 bases are shared with TRBD2. CDR3 length: 14 amino acids. Looked up from germline, CDR1 is SNHLY and CDR2 is FYNNEI. Trimming cost V 6 bases and J 6 bases; bases outside gene matches: 4. The CDR3 DNA sequence: TGTGCCAGCAGACGGACTAGCGGGGTTGATACGCAGTATTTT. Amino acids: CASRRTSGVDTQYF.

This sequence joins TRBV28 and TRBJ1-5; D remains unclear. The germline V gene encodes CDR1 MDHEN and CDR2 SYDVKM. V lost 4 bases and J lost 14, with 12 bases in between. CDR3 length equals 11 residues. The CDR3 loop is CASSYLLDKHF. The CDR3 DNA reads TGTGCCAGCAGTTACCTGTTAGACAAGCATTTT.

The genes are TRBV29-1 and TRBJ1-1, with D uncertain. V dropped 1 base and J dropped 1 base, with 16 bases sitting between them. The CDR3 spans 16 residues. In germline, CDR1 is SQVTM, CDR2 ANQGSEA. CDR3: CSVEVAGRLRNTEAFF. The CDR3 DNA reads as TGCAGCGTTGAAGTCGCAGGCAGGCTAAGGAACACTGAAGCTTTCTTT.

V gene TRBV28 combines with J gene TRBJ1-2, with TRBD1 matching over 8 bases. The trim removed 3 bases at V and 3 bases at J, leaving 12 bases unmatched. CDR3 size: 17 residues. Per the germline V gene, CDR1 is MDHEN and CDR2 is SYDVKM. CDR3 sequence reads: CASSLRTGTDSDYGYTF. The CDR3 DNA sequence: TGTGCCAGCAGTTTGCGGACAGGGACAGATAGCGACTATGGCTACACCTTC.

The rearrangement links TRBV21-1 to TRBJ2-7; the table calls TRBD1, which could not be checked here. TRBV21-1 is a listed pseudogene. The CDR3 spans 13 residues. The CDR3 DNA follows: TGTGCCAGCGGTCCAGTCATCTCCTACGAGCAGTACTTC. Residues: CASGPVISYEQYF.

The chain carries TRBV5-6 and TRBJ2-2, with D unresolved. This CDR3 region has 12 residues. Germline CDR1 reads SGHDT; CDR2 reads YYEEEE. The ends were cut back, 0 bases at V and 7 bases at J, with 4 bases in the middle. The CDR3 nucleotides read TGTGCCAGCAGCTTGGCCGGCGGGGAGCTGTTTTTT. This sequence encodes CASSLAGGELFF.

The chain couples TRBV5-8 to TRBJ1-1; D possibly corresponds to TRBD1 (5 bases). The CDR3 extends over 14 amino acids. V lost 2 bases, J lost 1 base, and 9 bases lay in between. Germline lookup yields CDR1 SGHTS and CDR2 YDEGEE. CDR3 region: CASSFAGPNTEAFF. CDR3 bases: TGTGCCAGCAGCTTCGCAGGGCCGAACACTGAAGCTTTCTTT.

This chain uses TRBV2 with TRBJ1-4, with D possibly TRBD1 on 6 matching bases. The germline gives CDR1 SNHLY, CDR2 FYNNEI. With 4 bases removed from V and 6 bases from J, the gap between germline ends came to 15 bases. The CDR3 runs to 15 residues. The DNA of the CDR3 is TGTGCCAGCAGTGCGGACAGAGGAACCTATGAAAAACTGTTTTTT. It is translated as CASSADRGTYEKLFF.

This chain joins TRBV6-6 and TRBJ1-3; D is unclear. The CDR3 is 14 residues long. The V end lost 5 bases, the J end lost 0 bases, and 8 bases lay between the germline ends. From germline, CDR1 is MNHNY and CDR2 SVGAGI (reference sequence). Written as DNA, the CDR3 is TGTGCCAGCAGTCGAGACATCTCTGGAAACACCATATATTTT. This encodes CASSRDISGNTIYF.

V usage is TRBV28 and J usage is TRBJ2-3; 10 positions match TRBD2. This CDR3 spans 16 amino acids. The V and J ends lost 5 bases and 4 bases, in that order; junction bases with no gene match: 9. Looked up from germline, CDR1 is MDHEN and CDR2 is SYDVKM. CDR3 nucleotide sequence: TGTGCCAGCAGTCCTAGCGGGAGCCGTTTCGCAGATACGCAGTATTTT. Amino acid sequence: CASSPSGSRFADTQYF.

DNA for the CDR3: TGTGCCAGCAGCTTAGTCGCTCAGGGAGGCGGGACCCAGTACTTC. Protein sequence: CASSLVAQGGGTQYF. V and J are TRBV7-2 and TRBJ2-5; D may be TRBD2 (6 bases). The V end lost 1 base, the J end lost 7 bases, and 16 bases lay between the germline ends. Germline V lookup: CDR1 SGHTA, CDR2 FQGNSA. This CDR3 comprises 15 residues.

The J gene is TRBJ2-7, the V gene TRBV6-5, with no clear D. CDR1 MNHEY and CDR2 SVGAGI come from the germline V gene. The CDR3 contains 12 residues. Trimming cost V 6 bases and J 3 bases, with 9 bases left between them. DNA for the CDR3: TGTGCCAGCAGCTCCAGATACTACGAGCAGTACTTC. This gives the protein CASSSRYYEQYF.

This clone has more than one count but fewer than ten. V usage is TRBV6-1 and J usage is TRBJ2-7; TRBD2 agrees at 12 bases. The CDR3 consists of 15 residues. J was trimmed by 0 bases and V by 5 bases; bases with no gene match: 2. From germline, CDR1 is MNHNS and CDR2 SASEGT. The CDR3 is CASSPSGRVSYEQYF. In DNA, the CDR3 is TGTGCCAGCAGTCCTAGCGGGAGGGTCTCCTACGAGCAGTACTTC.

This clone was picked up one time. The chain combines TRBV4-2 with TRBJ2-7; TRBD1 matches 10 bases. The CDR3 is 14 residues long. The V and J ends lost 1 base and 5 bases, in that order; junction bases with no gene match: 2. Germline V lookup: CDR1 LGHNA, CDR2 YNFKEQ. For the CDR3, the DNA is TGTGCCAGCAGCCAAGGGACAGGGGGGCACGAGCAGTACTTC. Its translation is CASSQGTGGHEQYF.

The genes are TRBV6-6 and TRBJ2-7, with 8 positions matching TRBD2. The J segment lost 2 bases and the V segment lost 4 bases, leaving 7 bases of the junction unmatched. Germline loops: CDR1 MNHNY, CDR2 SVGAGI (reference sequence). The CDR3 is 15 amino acids. CDR3 coding DNA: TGTGCCAGCAGTTGGTTGGGTAGCGGGACCTACGAGCAGTACTTC. Amino acid sequence: CASSWLGSGTYEQYF.

The gene calls are TRBV5-1 and TRBJ1-1; 8 nucleotides line up with TRBD1. From germline, CDR1 is SGHRS and CDR2 YFSETQ. This CDR3 comprises 19 residues. V was clipped by 2 bases and J by 1 base; unmatched bases: 16. CDR3 in amino acids: CASSFTGRVTGASNTEAFF. CDR3 nucleotide sequence: TGCGCCAGCAGCTTCACGGGACGGGTGACAGGGGCTTCGAACACTGAAGCTTTCTTT.